The rows below give T cell receptor beta chains drawn from one sample of a study of T cells in Graves' hyperthyroidism and ophthalmopathy. TCRdb independently ran MiXCR on the multiplex PCR reads; one entry per CDR3 protein. Of roughly 500,000 distinct CDR3 sequences in the sample, around 46% were seen once. The sample comprised peripheral blood or thyroid tissue (not recorded which). These receptors all stem from an adult woman with Graves' disease, either hyperthyroidism or ophthalmopathy (not recorded which). Both conserved end residues are part of each CDR3. A D gene is named only where the DNA matches it firmly. Size is stated for part of the rows, as once, few or many counts, or as a class when the clone is expanded.

d_gene	abundance	v_gene	j_gene	CDR3nt	CDR3aa
.	.	TRBV15	TRBJ2-2	TGTGCCACCAGCAGAGTCCCCTTTCTCGGCAACACCGGGGAGCTGTTTTTT	CATSRVPFLGNTGELFF
.	few	TRBV7-9	TRBJ2-7	TGTGCCAGCAGTTTTCCATCTTCAGGAACCTACGAGCAGTACTTC	CASSFPSSGTYEQYF
.	many	TRBV27	TRBJ1-5	TGTGCCAGCAGTCTTAGAAGGAATCAGCCCCAGCATTTT	CASSLRRNQPQHF
TRBD1	.	TRBV29-1	TRBJ2-2	TGCAGCGTTGTGGGTCAGGGGGCTTTTGGCGGGGAGCTGTTTTTT	CSVVGQGAFGGELFF
.	many	TRBV12-3/TRBV12-4	TRBJ2-7	TGTGCCAGCAGCCCAAAGTACAACAATTACGAGCAGTACTTC	CASSPKYNNYEQYF
TRBD1	many	TRBV6-5	TRBJ1-5	TGTGCCAGCAGTAGAACAGGGGTCGCTCAGCCCCAGCATTTT	CASSRTGVAQPQHF
.	few	TRBV12-3/TRBV12-4	TRBJ2-2	TGTGCCAGCAGGGGTCCCTCCCAGTCCGGGGAGCTGTTTTTT	CASRGPSQSGELFF
TRBD1	many	TRBV5-8	TRBJ2-5	TGTGCCAGCAGCTTACCCGGGACAGGGGGCCTTGGGGAGACCCAGTACTTC	CASSLPGTGGLGETQYF
.	many	TRBV20-1	TRBJ1-6	TGCAGTGCCCCCACCAGGTGGGGGAACTATAATTCACCCCTCCACTTT	CSAPTRWGNYNSPLHF
TRBD1	.	TRBV10-3	TRBJ2-7	TGTGCCATCAGTGAGGCGACAGGGGGCCGTCCTTCCTACGAGCAGTACTTC	CAISEATGGRPSYEQYF
.	.	TRBV7-9	TRBJ2-5	TGTGCCAGCAGTGAAACAGGGTTGGGAGAGACCCAGTACTTC	CASSETGLGETQYF
.	.	TRBV13	TRBJ2-2	TGTGCCAGCAGCTTAGGCCTGCAGGCCGGCGACACCGGGGAGCTGTTTTTT	CASSLGLQAGDTGELFF
TRBD1	many	TRBV7-9	TRBJ1-2	TGTGCCAGCAGCAGCGGACAGGGTGCCTATGGCTACACCTTC	CASSSGQGAYGYTF
.	.	TRBV30	TRBJ1-1	TGTGCCTGGAGTGTAGAAAAAGGGGCTTTCTTT	CAWSVEKGAFF
TRBD2	.	TRBV10-3	TRBJ2-7	TGTGCCATCAGCGGACTAGCGGCCTACGAGCAGTACTTC	CAISGLAAYEQYF
.	many	TRBV6-1	TRBJ2-5	TGTGCCAGCAGTGAAGCTGAGGCATCTCAAGAGACCCAGTACTTC	CASSEAEASQETQYF
TRBD2	many	TRBV27	TRBJ2-7	TGTGCTCCACTAGCGAGCTCCTACGAGCAGTACTTC	CAPLASSYEQYF
TRBD1	many	TRBV29-1	TRBJ2-2	TGCGCCCGCCAGGGGGTAGGGGGAACCGGGGAGCTGTTTTTT	CARQGVGGTGELFF
.	many	TRBV7-9	TRBJ2-7	TGTGCCAGCAGCTTACTTAAAGGGTGGGACGAGCAGTACTTC	CASSLLKGWDEQYF
.	.	TRBV9	TRBJ1-2	TGTGCCAGCAGCGCCCAGCCGGGTCGGGGCTATGGCTACACCTTC	CASSAQPGRGYGYTF
TRBD1	many	TRBV24-1	TRBJ1-4	TGTGCCACCAGTGGCTTATCCGGGACAGGGAATGAAAAACTGTTTTTT	CATSGLSGTGNEKLFF
.	.	TRBV6-1	TRBJ1-5	TGTGCCAGCACGGGGGGACAAGTTTTCAATCAGCCCCAGCATTTT	CASTGGQVFNQPQHF
.	.	TRBV28	TRBJ2-7	TGTGCCAGCTGGGGGGGGGGCTTAGTGTCCTACGAGCAGTACTTC	CASWGGGLVSYEQYF
TRBD2	many	TRBV7-9	TRBJ2-7	TGTGCCAGCAGCTTGTCGGGACTAGCGGGAGTGAAGGGAGAGCAGTACTTC	CASSLSGLAGVKGEQYF
.	.	TRBV12-3/TRBV12-4	TRBJ1-5	TGTGCCAGCAGACCGCAGGGACACAGGGATCAGCCCCAGCATTTT	CASRPQGHRDQPQHF